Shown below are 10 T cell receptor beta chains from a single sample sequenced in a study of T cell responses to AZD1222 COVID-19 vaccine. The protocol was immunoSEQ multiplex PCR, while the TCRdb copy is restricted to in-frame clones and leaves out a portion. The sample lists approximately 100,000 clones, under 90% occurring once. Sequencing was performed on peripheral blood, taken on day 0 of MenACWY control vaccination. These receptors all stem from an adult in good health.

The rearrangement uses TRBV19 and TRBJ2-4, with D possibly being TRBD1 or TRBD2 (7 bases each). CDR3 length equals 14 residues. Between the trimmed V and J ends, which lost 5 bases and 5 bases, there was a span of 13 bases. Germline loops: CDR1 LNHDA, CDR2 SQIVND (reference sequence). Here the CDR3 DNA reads TGTGCCAGTAGTTTCCCAGGGGGGGAAAACATTCAGTACTTC. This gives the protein CASSFPGGENIQYF. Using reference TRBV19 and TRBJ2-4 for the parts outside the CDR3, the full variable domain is DGGITQSPKYLFRKEGQNVTLSCEQNLNHDAMYWYRQDPGQGLRLIYYSQIVNDFQKGDIAEGYSVSREKKESFPLTVTSAQKNPTAFYLCASSFPGGENIQYFGAGTRLSVL.

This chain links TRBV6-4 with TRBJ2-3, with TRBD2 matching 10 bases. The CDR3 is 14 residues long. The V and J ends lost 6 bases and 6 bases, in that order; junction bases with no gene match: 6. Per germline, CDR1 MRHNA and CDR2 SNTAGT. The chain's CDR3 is CASSRAGGLDTQYF. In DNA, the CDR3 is TGTGCCAGCAGCCGAGCGGGGGGGCTCGATACGCAGTATTTT.

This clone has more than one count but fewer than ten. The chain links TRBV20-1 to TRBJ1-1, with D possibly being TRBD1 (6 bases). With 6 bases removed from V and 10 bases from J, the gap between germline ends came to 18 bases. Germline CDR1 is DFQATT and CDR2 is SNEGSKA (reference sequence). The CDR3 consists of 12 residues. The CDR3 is CSASGWTAAAFF. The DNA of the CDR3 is TGCAGTGCCAGTGGTTGGACAGCTGCAGCTTTCTTT.

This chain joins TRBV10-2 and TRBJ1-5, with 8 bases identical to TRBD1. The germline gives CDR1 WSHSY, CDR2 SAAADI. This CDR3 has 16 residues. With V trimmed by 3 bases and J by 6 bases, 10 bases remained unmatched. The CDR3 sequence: CASSEVGTGSIQPQHF. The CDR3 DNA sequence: TGCGCCAGCAGTGAAGTCGGGACAGGATCAATTCAGCCCCAGCATTTT.

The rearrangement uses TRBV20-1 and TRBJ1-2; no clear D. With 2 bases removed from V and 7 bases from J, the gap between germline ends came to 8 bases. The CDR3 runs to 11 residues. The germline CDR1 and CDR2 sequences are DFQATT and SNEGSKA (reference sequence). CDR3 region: CSARTDTGYTF. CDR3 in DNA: TGCAGTGCTAGAACCGACACTGGCTACACCTTC.

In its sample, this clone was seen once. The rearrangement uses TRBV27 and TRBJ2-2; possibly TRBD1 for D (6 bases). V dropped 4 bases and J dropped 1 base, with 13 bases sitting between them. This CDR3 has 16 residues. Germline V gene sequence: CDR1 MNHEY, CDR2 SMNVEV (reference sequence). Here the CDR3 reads CASSSVGQLNTGELFF. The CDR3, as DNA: TGTGCCAGCAGTTCCGTGGGACAACTGAACACCGGGGAGCTGTTTTTT.

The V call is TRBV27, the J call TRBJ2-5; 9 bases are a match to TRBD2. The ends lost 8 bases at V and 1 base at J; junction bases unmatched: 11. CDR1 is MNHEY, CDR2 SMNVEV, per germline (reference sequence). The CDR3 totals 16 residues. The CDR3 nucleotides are TGTGCCAGCGCCTCAGATACTAGCGGGTTCCAAGAGACCCAGTACTTC. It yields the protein CASASDTSGFQETQYF.

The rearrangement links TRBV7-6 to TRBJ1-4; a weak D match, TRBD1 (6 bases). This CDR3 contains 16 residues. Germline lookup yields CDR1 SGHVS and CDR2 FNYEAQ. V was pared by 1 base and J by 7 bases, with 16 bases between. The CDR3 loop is CASSLGSAGAGEKLFF. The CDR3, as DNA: TGTGCCAGCAGCTTAGGCTCCGCAGGGGCGGGTGAAAAACTGTTTTTT. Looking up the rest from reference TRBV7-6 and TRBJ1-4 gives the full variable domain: GAGVSQSPRYKVTKRGQDVALRCDPISGHVSLYWYRQALGQGPEFLTYFNYEAQQDKSGLPNDRFSAERPEGSISTLTIQRTEQRDSAMYRCASSLGSAGAGEKLFFGSGTQLSVL.

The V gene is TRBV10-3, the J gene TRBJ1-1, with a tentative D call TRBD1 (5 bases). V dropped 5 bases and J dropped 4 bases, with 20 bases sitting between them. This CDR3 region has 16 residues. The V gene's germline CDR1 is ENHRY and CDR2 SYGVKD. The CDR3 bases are TGTGCCATCAGTCCTTTTTCTGCGCTCGGGGGCACTGAAGCTTTCTTT. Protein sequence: CAISPFSALGGTEAFF.

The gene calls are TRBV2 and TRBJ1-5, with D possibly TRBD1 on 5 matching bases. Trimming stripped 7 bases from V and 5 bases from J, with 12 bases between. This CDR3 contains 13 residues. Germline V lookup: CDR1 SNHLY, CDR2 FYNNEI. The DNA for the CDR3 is TGTGCCAGCATGCAGGGATTTCATCAGCCCCAGCATTTT. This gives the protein CASMQGFHQPQHF.